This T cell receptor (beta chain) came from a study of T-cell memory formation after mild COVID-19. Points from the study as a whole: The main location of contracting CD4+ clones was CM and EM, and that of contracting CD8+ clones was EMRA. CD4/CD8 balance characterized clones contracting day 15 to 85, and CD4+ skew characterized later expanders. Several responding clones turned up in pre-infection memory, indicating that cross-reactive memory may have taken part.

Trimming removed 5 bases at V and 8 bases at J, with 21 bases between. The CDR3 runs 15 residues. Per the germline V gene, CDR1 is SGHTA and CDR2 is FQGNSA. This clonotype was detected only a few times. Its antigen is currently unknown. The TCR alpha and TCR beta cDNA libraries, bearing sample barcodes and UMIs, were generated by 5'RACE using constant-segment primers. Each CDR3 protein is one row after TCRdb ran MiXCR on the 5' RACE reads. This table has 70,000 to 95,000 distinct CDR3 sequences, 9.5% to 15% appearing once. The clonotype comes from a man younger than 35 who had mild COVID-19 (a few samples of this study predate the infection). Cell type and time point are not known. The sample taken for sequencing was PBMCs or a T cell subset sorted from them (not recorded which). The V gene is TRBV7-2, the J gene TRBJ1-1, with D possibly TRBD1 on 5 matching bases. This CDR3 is CASSQLPGPYAEAFF. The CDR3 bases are TGTGCCAGCAGCCAACTACCGGGGCCCTATGCCGAAGCTTTCTTT.